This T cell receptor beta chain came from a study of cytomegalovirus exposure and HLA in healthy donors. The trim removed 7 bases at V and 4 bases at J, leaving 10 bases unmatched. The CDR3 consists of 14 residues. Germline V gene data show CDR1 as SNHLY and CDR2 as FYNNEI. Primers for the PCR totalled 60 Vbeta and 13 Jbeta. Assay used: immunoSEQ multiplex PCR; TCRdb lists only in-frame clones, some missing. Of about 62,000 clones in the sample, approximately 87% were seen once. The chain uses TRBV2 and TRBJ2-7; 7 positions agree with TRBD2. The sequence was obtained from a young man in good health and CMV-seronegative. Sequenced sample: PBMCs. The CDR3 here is CASTLGRGGYEQYF. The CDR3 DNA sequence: TGTGCCAGCACCTTAGGGAGGGGAGGATACGAGCAGTACTTC. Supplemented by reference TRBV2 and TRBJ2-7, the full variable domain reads EPEVTQTPSHQVTQMGQEVILRCVPISNHLYFYWYRQILGQKVEFLVSFYNNEISEKSEIFDDQFSVERPDGSNFTLKIRSTKLEDSAMYFCASTLGRGGYEQYFGPGTRLTVT.